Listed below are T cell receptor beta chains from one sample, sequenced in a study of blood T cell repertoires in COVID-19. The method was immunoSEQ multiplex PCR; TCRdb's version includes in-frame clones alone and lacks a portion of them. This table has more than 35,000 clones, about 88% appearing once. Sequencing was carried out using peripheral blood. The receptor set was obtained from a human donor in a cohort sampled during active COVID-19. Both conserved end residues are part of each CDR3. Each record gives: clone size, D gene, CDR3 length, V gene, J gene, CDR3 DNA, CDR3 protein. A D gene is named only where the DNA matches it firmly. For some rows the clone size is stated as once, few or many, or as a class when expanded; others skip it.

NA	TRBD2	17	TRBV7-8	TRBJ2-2	TGTGCCAGCAGACAGACTAGCGGGGGAAGTATTGCCGGGGAGCTGTTTTTT	CASRQTSGGSIAGELFF
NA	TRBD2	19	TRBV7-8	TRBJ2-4	TGTGCCAGCAGCTTAGATAGGACTAGCGGGGATCTAGCCAAAAACATTCAGTACTTC	CASSLDRTSGDLAKNIQYF
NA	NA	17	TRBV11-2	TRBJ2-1	TGTGCCAGCAGCTCGCCCACGGGGACAACCTCCTACAATGAGCAGTTCTTC	CASSSPTGTTSYNEQFF
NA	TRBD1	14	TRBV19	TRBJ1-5	TGTGCCAGTAGTTGGCAGGGGGACCATCAGCCCCAGCATTTT	CASSWQGDHQPQHF
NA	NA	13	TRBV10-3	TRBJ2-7	TGTGCCATCAGTGAGTTAAGGGCGGGTGAGCAGTACTTC	CAISELRAGEQYF
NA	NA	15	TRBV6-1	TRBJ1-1	TGTGCCAGCAGTGATGGGGCAGTTATGAACACTGAAGCTTTCTTT	CASSDGAVMNTEAFF
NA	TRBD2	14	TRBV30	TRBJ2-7	TGTGCCTGGAGTGTCGGTAGCGGGGGCTACGAGCAGTACTTC	CAWSVGSGGYEQYF
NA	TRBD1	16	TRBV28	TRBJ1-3	TGTGCCAGCAGTCTCACAGGGGGCATTTTTGGAAACACCATATATTTT	CASSLTGGIFGNTIYF
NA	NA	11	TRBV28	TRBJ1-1	TGTGCCAGCAGCAGAACAACGCGGGGGATCTTT	CASSRTTRGIF
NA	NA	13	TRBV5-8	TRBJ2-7	TGTGCCAGCGTCCCATCTAGGAACGACGAGCAGTACTTC	CASVPSRNDEQYF
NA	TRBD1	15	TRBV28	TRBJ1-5	TGTGCCAGCAACCGGGGGACAGGGGGGAATCAGCCCCAGCATTTT	CASNRGTGGNQPQHF
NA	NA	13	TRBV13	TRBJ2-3	TGTGCCAGCAGCTCGCGCGGTGCAGATACGCAGTATTTT	CASSSRGADTQYF
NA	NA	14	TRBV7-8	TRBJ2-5	TGTGCCAGCACCTTGCAGGGGAATGAAGAGACCCAGTACTTC	CASTLQGNEETQYF
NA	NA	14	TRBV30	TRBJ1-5	TGTGCCTGGAATCTAGTCAGTAGCAATCAGCCCCAGCATTTT	CAWNLVSSNQPQHF
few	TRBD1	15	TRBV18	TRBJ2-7	TGTGCCAGCTCACCGAGGACAGGGTCTTCCTACGAGCAGTACTTC	CASSPRTGSSYEQYF
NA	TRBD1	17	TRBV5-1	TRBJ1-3	TGCGCCAGCAGCTTACAACCGGGACAGGCCTCTGGAAACACCATATATTTT	CASSLQPGQASGNTIYF
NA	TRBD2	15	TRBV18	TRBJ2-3	TGTGCCAGCTCACCGCGGGGGGTTCTCACAGATACGCAGTATTTT	CASSPRGVLTDTQYF
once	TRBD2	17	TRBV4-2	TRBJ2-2	TGTGCCAGCAGCCAAGGACTAGCGGGGGAGGGCACCGGGGAGCTGTTTTTT	CASSQGLAGEGTGELFF
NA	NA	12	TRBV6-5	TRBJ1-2	TGTGCCAGCCGACCGACTACCTATGGCTACACCTTC	CASRPTTYGYTF
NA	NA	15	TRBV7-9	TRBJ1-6	TGTGCCAGCAGCGTCGTGCGGGGCTTGGATTCACCCCTCCACTTT	CASSVVRGLDSPLHF
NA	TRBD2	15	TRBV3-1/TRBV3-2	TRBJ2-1	TGTGCCAGCAGCCAAGCGGGGGGGTCCTACAATGAGCAGTTCTTC	CASSQAGGSYNEQFF
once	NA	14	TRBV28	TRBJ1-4	TGTGCCAGCAGTCAACCGGGGGGCCGAGAAAAACTGTTTTTT	CASSQPGGREKLFF
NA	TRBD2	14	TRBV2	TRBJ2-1	TGTGCCAGCAGTGGGCTAGCGGACTACAATGAGCAGTTCTTC	CASSGLADYNEQFF
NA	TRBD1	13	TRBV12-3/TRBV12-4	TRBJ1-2	TGTGCCAGCCAGGGGGCAGGGCTATATGGCTACACCTTC	CASQGAGLYGYTF
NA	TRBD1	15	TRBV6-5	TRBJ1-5	TGTGCCAGCAGTTACTCGGGACAGGGAGGGCAGCCCCAGCATTTT	CASSYSGQGGQPQHF
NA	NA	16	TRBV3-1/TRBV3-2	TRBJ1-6	TGTGCCAGCAGCCAAGATCCGGCAGGGGTTAATTCACCCCTCCACTTT	CASSQDPAGVNSPLHF
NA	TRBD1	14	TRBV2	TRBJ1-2	TGTGCCAGCAGTGAAGACCCCAGGGGGTTAGGCTACACCTTC	CASSEDPRGLGYTF
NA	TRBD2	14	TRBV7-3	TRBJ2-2	TGTGCCAGCAAGGCGGGGGGCAGCACCGGGGAGCTGTTTTTT	CASKAGGSTGELFF
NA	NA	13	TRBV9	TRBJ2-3	TGTGCCAGTTCGCGGCTGTTCACAGATACGCAGTATTTT	CASSRLFTDTQYF
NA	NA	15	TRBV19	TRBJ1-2	TGTGCCAGTAGCTGGCTGCCCGAGAGACATAATGGCTACACCTTC	CASSWLPERHNGYTF
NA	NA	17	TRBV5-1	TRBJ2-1	TGCGCCAGCAGCCGCGCGGGGCCGTTGGAGACTGGCCATGAGCAGTTCTTC	CASSRAGPLETGHEQFF
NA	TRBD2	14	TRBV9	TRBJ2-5	TGTGCCAGCAGCCTCCTGGGGGGGGAAGAGACCCAGTACTTC	CASSLLGGEETQYF
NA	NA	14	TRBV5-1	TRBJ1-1	TGCGCCAGCAGCCTTAGGGGCCTGAACACTGAAGCTTTCTTT	CASSLRGLNTEAFF
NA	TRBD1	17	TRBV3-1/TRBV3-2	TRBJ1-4	TGTGCCAGCAGCGCAGGGGCCGGCGGGACAGGTAGTGAAAAACTGTTTTTT	CASSAGAGGTGSEKLFF
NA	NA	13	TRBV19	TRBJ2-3	TGTGCCAGTAGTATACAGGGCACAGATACGCAGTATTTT	CASSIQGTDTQYF
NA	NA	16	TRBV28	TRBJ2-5	TGTGCCAGCAGTCCCGACGAGGGTTTTATACAAGAGACCCAGTACTTC	CASSPDEGFIQETQYF
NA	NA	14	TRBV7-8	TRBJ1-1	TGTGCCAGCAGCTCCCAGACAGTTAACACTGAAGCTTTCTTT	CASSSQTVNTEAFF
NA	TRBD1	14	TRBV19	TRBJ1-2	TGTGCCAGCCGGACAGGGGGAGAAATCTATGGCTACACCTTC	CASRTGGEIYGYTF
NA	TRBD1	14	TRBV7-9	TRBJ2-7	TGTGCCAGCAGTCCCCTTGGGACAGGCTACGAGCAGTACTTC	CASSPLGTGYEQYF
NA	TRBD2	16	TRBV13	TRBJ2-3	TGTGCCAGCAGCCGCCCTACTAGCGGGGTAGTAGATACGCAGTATTTT	CASSRPTSGVVDTQYF
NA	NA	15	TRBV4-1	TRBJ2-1	TGCGCCAGCAGCCTCTCGGGGAGCTCCTACAATGAGCAGTTCTTC	CASSLSGSSYNEQFF